This passage covers 11 T cell receptor beta chains from one sample sequenced in a study of blood T cell repertoires in COVID-19. Clones were sequenced by immunoSEQ multiplex PCR, and TCRdb holds only the in-frame ones, with some missing. The sample has more than 150,000 clones; about four fifths are singletons. Sequenced material: peripheral blood. These receptors all come from a woman of 80 years or more with COVID-19, enrolled during active disease.

This clone was detected only a few times. This sequence joins TRBV4-2 and TRBJ2-1, with 9 bases lining up with TRBD2. The CDR3 extends over 16 amino acids. Looked up from germline, CDR1 is LGHNA and CDR2 is YNFKEQ. V was clipped by 0 bases and J by 2 bases; unmatched bases: 2. The CDR3 reads CASSQDAGGAYNEQFF. DNA for the CDR3: TGTGCCAGCAGCCAAGACGCGGGGGGGGCCTACAATGAGCAGTTCTTC.

The chain uses TRBV4-1 and TRBJ1-3; TRBD1 might be the D (5 bases). V shed 6 bases and J shed 0 bases, with 12 bases lying between them. Germline V gene sequence: CDR1 MGHRA, CDR2 YSYEKL. This CDR3 region has 15 residues. The CDR3 loop is CASRAVGLSGNTIYF. The CDR3 nucleotides are TGCGCCAGCAGGGCAGTGGGGCTCTCTGGAAACACCATATATTTT.

In its sample, this clone was seen once. V is TRBV27 and J is TRBJ2-2; a possible D gene is TRBD1 (6 bases). CDR3 size: 12 residues. The ends were cut back, 6 bases at V and 5 bases at J, with 7 bases in the middle. Germline V gene lookup returns CDR1 MNHEY and CDR2 SMNVEV (reference sequence). This CDR3 reads CASSRGTGELFF. The CDR3 DNA reads as TGTGCCAGCAGCAGGGGAACCGGGGAGCTGTTTTTT.

Worth noting for this clone: Its ends do not fully match the called genes, so a read error is possible. J is TRBJ1-2 and V is TRBV11-2; tentative D call: TRBD1 (6 bases). Germline V lookup: CDR1 SGHAT, CDR2 FQNNGV. CDR3 size: 16 residues. The CDR3 region has the DNA TGTCCCAGCAGCAAACGGGGGGGGCGCGGGGACTATGGCTACACCTTC. Its protein product is CPSSKRGGRGDYGYTF.

This rearrangement joins TRBV6-6 to TRBJ1-2; D uncertain. This CDR3 contains 14 residues. V lost 2 bases, J lost 5 bases, and 12 bases lay in between. Germline V lookup: CDR1 MNHNY, CDR2 SVGAGI (reference sequence). Here the CDR3 DNA reads TGTGCCAGCAGTTACGGTCAGACACAATATGGCTACACCTTC. Residues: CASSYGQTQYGYTF.

J is TRBJ1-1 and V is TRBV5-6; D is perhaps TRBD1 (5 bases). The V and J ends lost 4 bases and 4 bases respectively, with 17 bases between them. Germline V gene lookup returns CDR1 SGHDT and CDR2 YYEEEE. This CDR3 is built from 15 residues. CDR3 DNA: TGTGCCAGCAGCAGACTTAGGGGTCCGACCACTGAAGCTTTCTTT. The encoded protein is CASSRLRGPTTEAFF.

J is TRBJ1-1 and V is TRBV21-1. TRBV21-1 is a recognized pseudogene. The CDR3 spans 15 residues. CDR3 region: CASSKVWGGNTEAFF. CDR3 DNA sequence: TGTGCCAGCAGCAAAGTTTGGGGAGGGAACACTGAAGCTTTCTTT.

This chain connects TRBV6-2 or TRBV6-3 to TRBJ2-7; no clear D. Germline lookup yields CDR1 MNHEY and CDR2 SVGEGT. Trimming removed 6 bases from V and 1 base from J, with 10 bases in between. The CDR3 loop spans 13 amino acids. CDR3 amino acids: CASSPFGSYEQYF. The CDR3 nucleotides read TGTGCCAGCAGCCCCTTCGGGTCCTACGAGCAGTACTTC.

The chain couples TRBV9 to TRBJ1-1; 12 nucleotides match TRBD1. The CDR3 consists of 18 residues. Germline V lookup: CDR1 SGDLS, CDR2 YYNGEE. V was clipped by 4 bases and J by 4 bases; unmatched bases: 14. The CDR3 region is CASSPQRGQGARGTEAFF. The CDR3 bases are TGTGCCAGCAGCCCTCAAAGGGGACAGGGGGCGCGGGGCACTGAAGCTTTCTTT.

V gene TRBV10-3 combines with J gene TRBJ2-5; tentatively, D is TRBD1 (6 bases). CDR1 and CDR2 (germline): ENHRY, SYGVKD. The CDR3 is 15 residues long. The V gene lost 1 base and the J gene lost 0 bases, with 9 bases spanning the gap. The CDR3 spells CAISEWDTDQETQYF. The CDR3 coding sequence is TGTGCCATCAGTGAGTGGGACACCGACCAAGAGACCCAGTACTTC.

This clone was seen a few times. V and J are TRBV7-8 and TRBJ2-3; 7 bases align to TRBD1. J lost 6 bases, V lost 1 base, and 4 bases had no gene match. The CDR3 loop spans 14 amino acids. Germline CDR1 is SGHVS and CDR2 is FQNEAQ. The CDR3 loop reads CASSLEGASDTQYF. CDR3 coding DNA: TGTGCCAGCAGCTTAGAGGGGGCCTCGGATACGCAGTATTTT.